These 8 T cell receptor beta chains originate from one sample sequenced in a study of cytomegalovirus exposure and HLA in healthy donors. A multiplex PCR was run with 60 Vbeta primers and 13 Jbeta primers. Profiling relied on immunoSEQ multiplex PCR, and the TCRdb table lists in-frame clones only, not all of them. The sample records over 100,000 clones, approximately 80% being singletons. Source material: PBMCs. These receptors all come from a woman aged 25 to 39 in good health and CMV-seronegative.

The V call is TRBV2, the J call TRBJ2-7; 7 bases are a match to TRBD2. Germline CDR1 SNHLY, CDR2 FYNNEI. J gave up 3 bases and V 3 bases, and 17 bases lay outside the gene matches. The CDR3 totals 18 residues. The CDR3 DNA reads TGTGCCAGCAGTGAGCTTCCCATTGGGGCTAGCGGAGACTACGAGCAGTACTTC. It yields the protein CASSELPIGASGDYEQYF. Variable domain in full (rest from reference TRBV2 and TRBJ2-7): EPEVTQTPSHQVTQMGQEVILRCVPISNHLYFYWYRQILGQKVEFLVSFYNNEISEKSEIFDDQFSVERPDGSNFTLKIRSTKLEDSAMYFCASSELPIGASGDYEQYFGPGTRLTVT.

The rearrangement uses TRBV7-8 and TRBJ2-7, with TRBD1 identical over 7 bases. In germline, CDR1 is SGHVS, CDR2 FQNEAQ. With V trimmed by 6 bases and J by 3 bases, 5 bases remained unmatched. CDR3 length equals 13 residues. The CDR3 nucleotides are TGTGCCAGCAGGTCAGACAGGGACTACGAGCAGTACTTC. This gives the protein CASRSDRDYEQYF.

This clone turned up a few times. The V and J genes are TRBV25-1 and TRBJ1-1; no clear D gene. The ends were cut back, 1 base at V and 1 base at J, with 7 bases in the middle. The CDR3 runs 14 residues. CDR1 is MGHDK, CDR2 SYGVNS, per germline. Here the CDR3 reads CASSESLANTEAFF. In nucleotides, the CDR3 is TGTGCCAGCAGTGAATCGTTGGCGAACACTGAAGCTTTCTTT.

This clone appeared a few times. This sequence joins TRBV10-2 and TRBJ1-3; no firm D call. The germline gives CDR1 WSHSY, CDR2 SAAADI. The CDR3 length is 14 residues. V lost 3 bases and J lost 6, with 12 bases in between. In DNA, the CDR3 is TGCGCCAGCAGTGATCTACGTTACGAAAACACCATATATTTT. As protein: CASSDLRYENTIYF.

The J gene is TRBJ1-4, the V gene TRBV13, with D possibly TRBD1 on 6 matching bases. Germline values: CDR1 PRHDT, CDR2 FYEKMQ (reference sequence). V dropped 1 base and J dropped 7 bases, with 10 bases sitting between them. The CDR3 runs 14 residues. The CDR3, as DNA: TGTGCCAGCAGCTTAGTAACAGGGAGTGAAAAACTGTTTTTT. Translation: CASSLVTGSEKLFF.

This clone was detected a few times. This chain uses TRBV20-1 with TRBJ2-1; D is unresolved. CDR1 and CDR2 (germline): DFQATT, SNEGSKA (reference sequence). Between the trimmed V and J ends, which lost 6 bases and 7 bases, there was a span of 10 bases. This CDR3 comprises 11 residues. The CDR3 DNA sequence: TGCAGTGCCTTACCCAGGAATGAGCAGTTCTTC. Translation gives CSALPRNEQFF.

A few counts support this clone. This chain uses TRBV6-6 with TRBJ2-1; 7 positions agree with TRBD1. Trimming cost V 6 bases and J 7 bases; bases outside gene matches: 9. The germline V gene encodes CDR1 MNHNY and CDR2 SVGAGI (reference sequence). CDR3 length equals 14 residues. CDR3: CASSPRQGRNEQFF. For the CDR3, the DNA is TGTGCCAGCAGCCCACGACAGGGCAGGAATGAGCAGTTCTTC.

This clone occurred a few times. The chain uses TRBV11-2 and TRBJ2-7, with 9 bases that match TRBD2. V shed 4 bases, J shed 2 bases, and the junction held 9 bases outside the gene matches. Germline values: CDR1 SGHAT, CDR2 FQNNGV. The CDR3 contains 16 residues. This chain's CDR3 is CASSWNPSGIPYEQYF. DNA of the CDR3: TGTGCCAGCAGCTGGAACCCTAGCGGGATCCCCTACGAGCAGTACTTC.